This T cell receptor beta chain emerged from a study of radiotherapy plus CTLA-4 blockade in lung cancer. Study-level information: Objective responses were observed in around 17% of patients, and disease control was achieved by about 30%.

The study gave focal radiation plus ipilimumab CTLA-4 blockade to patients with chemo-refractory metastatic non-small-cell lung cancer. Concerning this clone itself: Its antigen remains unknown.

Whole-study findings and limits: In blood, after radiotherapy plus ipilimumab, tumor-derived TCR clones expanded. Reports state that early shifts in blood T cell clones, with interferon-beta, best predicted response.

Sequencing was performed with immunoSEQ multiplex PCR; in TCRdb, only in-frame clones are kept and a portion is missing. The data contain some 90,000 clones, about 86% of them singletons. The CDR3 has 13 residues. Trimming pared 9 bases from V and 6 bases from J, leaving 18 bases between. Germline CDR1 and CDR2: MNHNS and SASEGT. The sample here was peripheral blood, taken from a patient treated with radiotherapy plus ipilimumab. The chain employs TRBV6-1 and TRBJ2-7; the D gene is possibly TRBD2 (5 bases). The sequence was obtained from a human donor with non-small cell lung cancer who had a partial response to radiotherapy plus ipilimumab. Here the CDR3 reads CASSLGGNLEQYF. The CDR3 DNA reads TGTGCCAGTTCCCTTGGAGGCAACCTCGAGCAGTACTTC.